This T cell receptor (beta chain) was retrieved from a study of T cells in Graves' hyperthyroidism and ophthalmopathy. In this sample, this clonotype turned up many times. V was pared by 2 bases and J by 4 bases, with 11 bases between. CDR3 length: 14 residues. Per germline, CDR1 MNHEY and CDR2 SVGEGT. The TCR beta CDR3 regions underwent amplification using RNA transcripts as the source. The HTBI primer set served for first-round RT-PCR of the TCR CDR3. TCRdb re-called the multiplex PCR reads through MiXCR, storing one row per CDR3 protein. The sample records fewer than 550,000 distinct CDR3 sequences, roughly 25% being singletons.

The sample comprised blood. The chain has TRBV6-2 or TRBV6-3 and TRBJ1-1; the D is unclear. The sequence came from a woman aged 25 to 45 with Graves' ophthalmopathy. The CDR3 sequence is CASSYAGYSTEAFF. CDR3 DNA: TGTGCCAGCAGTTACGCGGGCTATTCCACTGAAGCTTTCTTT.